The clone carrying this T cell receptor (beta chain) was detected once. This CDR3 is also generated by other DNA sequences in the sample. The data were obtained in a study of blood T cell repertoires in COVID-19. As for the study in general: Specimens from acute and convalescent COVID-19 originated in the United States, Italy and Spain. PBMCs, B-cell-depleted T cells, or T cells were the source of the cDNA or gDNA that made up the material.

Germline V lookup: CDR1 SNHLY, CDR2 FYNNEI. J lost 5 bases, V lost 6 bases, and 6 bases had no gene match. CDR3 length: 13 residues. Seattle cases were enrolled at active infection and followed longitudinally. Clones were sequenced by immunoSEQ multiplex PCR, and TCRdb holds only the in-frame ones, with some missing. The repertoire holds 200,000 to 250,000 clones, 85% to 90% seen once, with roughly 2.5% in the top ten. This clonotype originated in a man aged 25-45 years with COVID-19, enrolled during active disease. This chain connects TRBV2 to TRBJ1-1; 7 nucleotides agree with TRBD1. The sample comprised peripheral blood. The CDR3 DNA sequence: TGTGCCAGCAGAGACAGGGTCGGAACTGAAGCTTTCTTT. As protein: CASRDRVGTEAFF.